What follows is one T cell receptor (beta chain) and its context. What it recognizes is unknown. TCRdb passed the reads through MiXCR, listing each CDR3 protein once. This repertoire shows approximately 730,000 distinct CDR3 sequences, 29% found once; its top ten account for over 10%. In germline, CDR1 is MNHEY, CDR2 SVGAGI. The ends were cut back, 4 bases at V and 0 bases at J, with 10 bases in the middle. The CDR3 runs to 15 residues. The record originates from a study of T cell repertoires in cytomegalovirus infection. Study-wide context: Both a matching HLA type and CMV infection were indicated by public TCR beta signatures.

Study results and caveats: Cumulated frequencies of public TCR beta families served to identify carriers of CMV plus the relevant HLA. The ex vivo response showed dominance by HLA-C-restricted CMV-specific TCR beta clonotypes.

This specimen was cultured CD8+ T cells from PBMCs, taken from culture after CMV antigen stimulation. The V gene is TRBV6-5, the J gene TRBJ2-1, with D maybe TRBD2 (6 bases). This TCR derives from a human donor in good health (CMV status not recorded). Some clones in this sample may be carry-over from other donors' samples. Here the CDR3 reads CASSWTGSSYNEQFF. In nucleotides, the CDR3 is TGTGCCAGCAGTTGGACCGGGAGCTCCTACAATGAGCAGTTCTTC.